A single sample gave rise to the 27 T cell receptor beta chains below, sequenced in a study of blood T cells in healthy people across ages. Next came a second PCR, run for about 6 to 12 cycles, which used a sample-barcoded 5' primer along with a J-beta primer mix. Each CDR3 protein is one row after TCRdb ran MiXCR on the 5' RACE reads. The sample lists about 730,000 distinct CDR3 sequences; around 46% were seen once. The sequenced material came from blood. These receptors came from a woman in her fifties or sixties in good health.

The rearrangement uses TRBV3-1 and TRBJ2-5; 7 bases match TRBD2. This CDR3 spans 14 amino acids. CDR1 is LGHDT and CDR2 is YNNKEL in the germline V gene (reference sequence). Trimming at V came to 2 bases and at J to 3 bases, leaving 3 bases not matched to a gene. The chain's CDR3 is CASSQRAGKETQYF. In nucleotides, the CDR3 is TGTGCCAGCAGCCAACGAGCGGGGAAAGAGACCCAGTACTTC.

The DNA for the CDR3 is TGTGCCAGCAGGGAAGGGGCGGGAAGCTATGGCTACACCTTC. Residues: CASREGAGSYGYTF. The chain uses TRBV6-5 and TRBJ1-2; TRBD1 is a possible D gene (5 bases). Trimming pared 6 bases from V and 4 bases from J, leaving 15 bases between. This CDR3 has 14 residues. Germline-derived CDR1 and CDR2 are MNHEY and SVGAGI.

The chain links TRBV20-1 to TRBJ2-5; 11 positions match TRBD1. The J call may be mistaken, given a closer DNA end match to TRBJ2-7. Germline V CDR1 and CDR2: DFQATT, SNEGSKA (reference sequence). The CDR3 has 13 amino acids. The CDR3: CSARRTGGAEQYF. DNA of the CDR3: TGCAGTGCTAGGAGGACAGGGGGCGCCGAGCAGTACTTC.

Ten or more counts support this clonotype. The CDR3 here is CSVELGFNSYEQYF. CDR3 nucleotide sequence: TGCAGCGTTGAACTGGGATTTAACTCCTACGAGCAGTACTTC. This chain joins TRBV29-1 and TRBJ2-7; unclear D gene. The V end was cut by 2 bases, the J end by 0 bases, with 11 bases between. The CDR3 consists of 14 residues. Per germline, CDR1 SQVTM and CDR2 ANQGSEA.

The chain has TRBV7-9 and TRBJ1-1; tentative D call: TRBD1 (5 bases). Trimming pared 5 bases from V and 10 bases from J, leaving 17 bases between. CDR3 length: 13 amino acids. Germline CDR1 SEHNR, CDR2 FQNEAQ (reference sequence). The CDR3: CASSPLPGARAFF. CDR3 coding DNA: TGTGCCAGCAGCCCCTTGCCCGGGGCTAGAGCTTTCTTT.

This chain connects TRBV30 to TRBJ1-2; D is undetermined. The CDR3 totals 14 residues. Per germline, CDR1 GTSNPN and CDR2 SVGIG (reference sequence). V lost 6 bases and J lost 1, with 15 bases in between. This chain's CDR3 is CACPLARINYGYTF. The CDR3 DNA sequence: TGTGCCTGCCCCCTCGCCAGGATTAACTATGGCTACACCTTC.

This chain joins TRBV7-2 and TRBJ2-3; no definite D call. The CDR3 runs 14 residues. Germline loops: CDR1 SGHTA, CDR2 FQGNSA. Between the trimmed V and J ends, which lost 5 bases and 5 bases, there was a span of 14 bases. Here the CDR3 reads CASSPDSVRDTQYF. The CDR3 DNA is TGTGCCAGCAGCCCTGACTCAGTAAGAGATACGCAGTATTTT.

This chain links TRBV29-1 with TRBJ2-2, with TRBD1 matching 10 bases. The CDR3 contains 12 residues. The V gene's germline CDR1 is SQVTM and CDR2 ANQGSEA. V shed 7 bases, J shed 7 bases, and the junction held 3 bases outside the gene matches. CDR3 amino acids: CSGQGANGELFF. The CDR3 DNA reads TGCAGCGGACAGGGGGCAAACGGGGAGCTGTTTTTT.

To note about this clonotype: A much more abundant neighbour one base away suggests this may be a read error. The chain has TRBV5-1 and TRBJ2-7; no definite D call. The CDR3 extends over 14 amino acids. Germline loops: CDR1 SGHRS, CDR2 YFSETQ. This CDR3 is CASSLDGNSYVQYF. The CDR3 coding sequence is TGCGCCAGCAGCTTGGATGGCAACTCCTACGTGCAGTACTTC.

This clonotype was observed many times. The V gene is TRBV4-2, the J gene TRBJ2-3, with D maybe TRBD2 (6 bases). Germline V gives CDR1 LGHNA, CDR2 YNFKEQ. V was clipped by 0 bases and J by 0 bases, with 16 bases between them. The CDR3 has 18 residues. The CDR3 DNA reads as TGTGCCAGCAGCCAAGATCAGGTTAGCGGATATAGCACAGATACGCAGTATTTT. Amino acids: CASSQDQVSGYSTDTQYF.

This chain joins TRBV3-1 and TRBJ2-1; D may correspond to TRBD1 or TRBD2 (5 bases each). The CDR3 is 12 residues long. V lost 5 bases and J 15 bases, leaving 17 bases between the germline ends. CDR1 is LGHDT and CDR2 is YNNKEL in the germline V gene (reference sequence). Here the CDR3 DNA reads TGTGCCAGCAGCTTGCCGGGACCTACCTTGTTCTTC. This sequence encodes CASSLPGPTLFF.

The rearrangement joins TRBV4-2 to TRBJ2-2, with 9 nucleotides matching TRBD2. The CDR3 loop spans 17 amino acids. With V trimmed by 0 bases and J by 4 bases, 6 bases remained unmatched. In germline, CDR1 is LGHNA, CDR2 YNFKEQ. The CDR3 DNA is TGTGCCAGCAGCCAAGAGAAAAGCGGGAGGATCACCGGGGAGCTGTTTTTT. Translation gives CASSQEKSGRITGELFF.

This clonotype came up many times. The J gene is TRBJ2-7, the V gene TRBV12-3 or TRBV12-4, with 7 bases aligning to TRBD1. CDR3 length equals 13 residues. Trimming at V came to 5 bases and at J to 6 bases, leaving 7 bases not matched to a gene. The CDR3 DNA reads TGTGCCAGCAGTCACCTAGACAGGGCCGAGCAGTACTTC. Protein product: CASSHLDRAEQYF.

The CDR3 bases are TGCAGTGCCTCTACCGATTATAGCGGGAGGGCCCCAGAGACCCAGTACTTC. Amino acids: CSASTDYSGRAPETQYF. The chain uses TRBV20-1 and TRBJ2-5, with 11 bases that match TRBD2. The CDR3 contains 17 residues. Germline V lookup: CDR1 DFQATT, CDR2 SNEGSKA (reference sequence). V lost 6 bases, J lost 4 bases, and 16 bases stayed unmatched.

At least ten counts were recorded for this clonotype. One end of the junction varies from germline; a read error may be responsible. This chain uses TRBV5-1 with TRBJ1-1, with D uncertain. This CDR3 is built from 14 residues. Germline V gene data show CDR1 as SGHRS and CDR2 as YFSETQ. The CDR3 DNA follows: TGTGCCAGCAGCTTAGCAGTGGGGAACACTGAAGCTTTCTTT. Its protein product is CASSLAVGNTEAFF.

This clonotype was counted once. This chain connects TRBV12-3 or TRBV12-4 to TRBJ1-2, with D unclear. The CDR3 is 16 residues long. Trimming removed 3 bases from V and 0 bases from J, with 14 bases in between. The CDR3 sequence: CASSLGRFQANYGYTF. The CDR3 DNA reads as TGTGCCAGCAGTTTGGGCCGGTTCCAAGCTAACTATGGCTACACCTTC.

This clonotype was counted between two and nine times. The chain is built from TRBV11-2 and TRBJ1-2; no clear D gene. The germline V gene encodes CDR1 SGHAT and CDR2 FQNNGV. The CDR3 has 13 amino acids. With 0 bases removed from V and 2 bases from J, the gap between germline ends came to 4 bases. This CDR3 reads CASSLDLNYGYTF. The DNA of the CDR3 is TGTGCCAGCAGCTTAGATCTAAACTATGGCTACACCTTC.

This clonotype was seen more than once but under ten times. The CDR3 DNA is TGTGCCAGCAGCGCTTCCTTTACAGGGGGCCAAGAGACCCAGTACTTC. Its translation is CASSASFTGGQETQYF. The V and J genes are TRBV9 and TRBJ2-5, with TRBD1 matching over 8 bases. Germline V gene lookup returns CDR1 SGDLS and CDR2 YYNGEE. This CDR3 has 16 amino acids. Trimming cost V 3 bases and J 1 base; bases outside gene matches: 8.

The table lists this clonotype with a few counts. The rearrangement uses TRBV12-3 or TRBV12-4 and TRBJ2-1; 9 bases agree with TRBD2. The J call may be in error: the DNA end matches TRBJ2-7 better. The CDR3 consists of 15 residues. CDR3 DNA: TGTGCCAGCAGTTTAGAGGGTCTAGCGGGAAGCGAGCAGTACTTC. Amino acid sequence: CASSLEGLAGSEQYF.

This clonotype has a handful of counts. The rearrangement links TRBV11-1 to TRBJ2-2, with unresolved D. Trimming cost V 2 bases and J 5 bases, with 9 bases left between them. The CDR3 is made up of 14 amino acids. From germline, CDR1 is SGHAT and CDR2 FQDESV (reference sequence). The DNA of the CDR3 is TGTGCCAGCAGCTTAACCAGAACGACCGGGGAGCTGTTTTTT. Its translation: CASSLTRTTGELFF.

Here the CDR3 reads CASSELGEGEQYF. The CDR3 nucleotides read TGTGCCAGCAGTGAATTAGGGGAAGGCGAGCAGTACTTC. The chain combines TRBV2 with TRBJ2-5; possible D gene TRBD1, 5 bases. The DNA end lines up better with TRBJ2-7; the J call may be wrong. The CDR3 is made up of 13 amino acids. Germline CDR1 and CDR2: SNHLY and FYNNEI.

J is TRBJ2-3 and V is TRBV7-9, with D possibly being TRBD2 (6 bases). The ends were cut back, 1 base at V and 2 bases at J, with 10 bases in the middle. Germline CDR1 SEHNR, CDR2 FQNEAQ (reference sequence). CDR3 length: 15 residues. The CDR3 spells CASSLDALATDTQYF. The DNA for the CDR3 is TGTGCCAGCAGCTTAGATGCACTAGCCACAGATACGCAGTATTTT.

This sequence joins TRBV4-2 and TRBJ2-3; TRBD1 matches at 12 bases. With V trimmed by 2 bases and J by 8 bases, 14 bases remained unmatched. Germline lookup yields CDR1 LGHNA and CDR2 YNFKEQ. The CDR3 covers 18 residues. CDR3 region: CASSQKVPGTGGAGTQYF. Here the CDR3 DNA reads TGTGCCAGCAGCCAAAAAGTCCCCGGGACAGGGGGCGCAGGTACGCAGTATTTT.

The chain joins TRBV4-1 to TRBJ2-1, with 13 nucleotides matching TRBD2. With 3 bases clipped from V and 10 bases from J, the junction kept 6 bases outside the gene matches. This CDR3 contains 15 residues. CDR1 is MGHRA, CDR2 YSYEKL, per germline. The CDR3 loop is CASSQHGLAGDEQFF. The CDR3 nucleotides read TGCGCCAGCAGCCAGCACGGACTAGCGGGAGACGAGCAGTTCTTC.

V usage is TRBV5-1 and J usage is TRBJ2-1; 10 positions match TRBD2. Germline CDR1 and CDR2: SGHRS and YFSETQ. The CDR3 is made up of 16 amino acids. Losses at the gene ends were 2 bases for V and 8 bases for J; bases not matched to a gene: 10. CDR3 region: CASSFQPSGSKDEQFF. Written as DNA, the CDR3 is TGCGCCAGCAGCTTCCAGCCTAGCGGGAGTAAGGATGAGCAGTTCTTC.

This clonotype was seen more than once but under ten times. The V and J genes are TRBV27 and TRBJ2-5, with D unresolved. The V and J ends lost 8 bases and 4 bases respectively, with 14 bases between them. Germline V lookup: CDR1 MNHEY, CDR2 SMNVEV (reference sequence). This CDR3 region has 13 residues. In DNA, the CDR3 is TGTGCCAGCCGACTCCTACCCTTAGAGACCCAGTACTTC. This sequence encodes CASRLLPLETQYF.

The CDR3 DNA reads TGCGCCAGCAGCCAAGGCCTCCTCAAAGTTACCTACAATGAGCAGTACTTC. It encodes CASSQGLLKVTYNEQYF. This chain connects TRBV4-3 to TRBJ2-1; D unresolved. The J call may be mistaken, given a closer DNA end match to TRBJ2-7. CDR1 LGHNA and CDR2 YSLEER come from the germline V gene. CDR3 length: 17 residues.